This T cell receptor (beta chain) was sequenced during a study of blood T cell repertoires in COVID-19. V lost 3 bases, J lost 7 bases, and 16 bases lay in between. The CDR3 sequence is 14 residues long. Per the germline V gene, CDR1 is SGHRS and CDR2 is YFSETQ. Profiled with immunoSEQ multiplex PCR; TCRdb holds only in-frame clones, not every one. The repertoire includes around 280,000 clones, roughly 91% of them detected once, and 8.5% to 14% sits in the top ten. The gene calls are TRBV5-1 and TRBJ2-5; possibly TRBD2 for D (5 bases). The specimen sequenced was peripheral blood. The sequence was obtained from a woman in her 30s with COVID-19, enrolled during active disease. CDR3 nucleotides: TGCGCCAGCAGCTCCATGCCCCCCGCGGGGACCCAGTACTTC. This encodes CASSSMPPAGTQYF. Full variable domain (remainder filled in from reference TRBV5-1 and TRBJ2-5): KAGVTQTPRYLIKTRGQQVTLSCSPISGHRSVSWYQQTPGQGLQFLFEYFSETQRNKGNFPGRFSGRQFSNSRSEMNVSTLELGDSALYLCASSSMPPAGTQYFGPGTRLLVL.